Listed below are T cell receptor beta chains from one sample, sequenced in a study of blood T cell repertoires in COVID-19. Produced via immunoSEQ multiplex PCR; TCRdb's table is partial and in-frame only. The sample carries about 160,000 clones, approximately 92% recorded once. Sequencing was performed on peripheral blood. All receptors derive from a man younger than 45 with COVID-19, enrolled during active disease. Both conserved end residues are trimmed from each CDR3.

v_call cdr3_aa
TRBV4-1 ASSRSNRVNNEQF
TRBV2 ASNQHSINEKLF
TRBV5-1 ASSPRTSGGGYNEQF
TRBV27 ASRGLAGGRGYEQY
TRBV27 ASSLTRLAGKSSYEQY
TRBV18 ASSPPQGEYSPLH
TRBV4-3 ASSQGGGSRHEQY
TRBV6-6 ASSYASGGQRTEAF
TRBV7-3 ASSLDRSQH
TRBV7-9 ASSFRGFPAYEQY
TRBV12-3/TRBV12-4 ASSSGGNYEQY
TRBV27 ASSQGQAYEQY
TRBV4-1 ASSQGPRSSYNSPLH
TRBV6-5 ASPRFGGSYNEQF
TRBV5-6 ASSRPGGDQPQH
TRBV30 AWSYGALGEPQH
TRBV28 ASSFQRGATDTQY
TRBV9 ASSPGTGAWEKLF
TRBV5-6 ASSRYLSYEQY
TRBV7-3 ASSFSASGMGEQF
TRBV5-1 ASSSGQGGYTEAF
TRBV7-2 ASSYETRYGYT
TRBV19 ASTNQGLAGKGETQY
TRBV7-3 ASSQGGTGILDTQY
TRBV19 ASRISGYSNQPQH
TRBV5-4 ASSLRLAVNTGELF
TRBV5-8 ASSFYRVMDIQY
TRBV3-1/TRBV3-2 ASSQVGQGGNEQY
TRBV7-2 ASSPQGGINYGYT
TRBV28 ASSLGLAGGASTDTQY
TRBV19 ASGVQGAGGYT
TRBV6-5 ASSYFQGREKLF
TRBV6-1 ASSEGGVRTGSVGYT
TRBV20-1 SASAGQGAVTYNEQF
TRBV29-1 SVARGDNEQF
TRBV30 ASSRGLATNEKLF
TRBV6-2/TRBV6-3 ASTPPQRELSYEQY